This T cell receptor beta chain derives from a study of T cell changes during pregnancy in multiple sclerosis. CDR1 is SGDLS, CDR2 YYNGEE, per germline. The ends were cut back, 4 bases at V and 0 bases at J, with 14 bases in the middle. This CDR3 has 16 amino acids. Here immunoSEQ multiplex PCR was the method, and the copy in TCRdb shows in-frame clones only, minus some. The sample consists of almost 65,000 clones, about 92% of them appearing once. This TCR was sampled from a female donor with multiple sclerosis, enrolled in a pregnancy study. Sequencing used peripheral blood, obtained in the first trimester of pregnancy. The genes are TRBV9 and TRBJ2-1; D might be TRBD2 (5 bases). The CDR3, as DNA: TGTGCCAGCAGCCGAAGAGCGGCAAGCTCCTACAATGAGCAGTTCTTC. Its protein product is CASSRRAASSYNEQFF.